The rows below give T cell receptor beta chains drawn from one sample of a study of T cells after posttransplantation cyclophosphamide. The table came from immunoSEQ multiplex PCR; TCRdb's copy has only in-frame clones and leaves some out. The sample lists about 11,000 clones, just under 85% seen once, with just over 15% in the top ten. The material sequenced was PBMCs, taken roughly 62 months after allogeneic stem cell transplant with posttransplant cyclophosphamide. Receptors originate from a female patient in her fifties who received an allogeneic stem cell transplant from a related donor, was CMV-positive, and had no GVHD. These T cells may partly come from the graft donor. Both conserved end residues are part of each CDR3. Fields, in order: V gene, D gene, J gene, CDR3 DNA, CDR3 protein. D genes are given only for firm matches.

TRBV15,TRBD1,TRBJ1-5,TGTGCCACCAGCAGAAAAACATCGGCCGGGACAGGGGCGAGTCAGCCCCAGCATTTT,CATSRKTSAGTGASQPQHF
TRBV7-2,TRBD1,TRBJ2-1,TGTGCCAGCAGCACCGGGACAGGTAGCAATGAGCAGTTCTTC,CASSTGTGSNEQFF
TRBV7-8,TRBD2,TRBJ2-7,TGTGCCAGCAGCTTTAGCGGGACGTACGAGCAGTACTTC,CASSFSGTYEQYF
TRBV2,TRBD2,TRBJ2-5,TGTGCCAGCAGTGCCCTAGCGGATCAAGAGACCCAGTACTTC,CASSALADQETQYF
TRBV18,.,TRBJ1-1,TGTGCCAGCTCACCGGTGGTTTTGCGAACTGAAGCTTTCTTT,CASSPVVLRTEAFF
TRBV5-4,.,TRBJ2-7,TGTGCCAGCAGCTTGCCAGGCGGGTGGAGCGAGCAGTACTTC,CASSLPGGWSEQYF
TRBV19,TRBD1,TRBJ1-2,TGTGCCAGTATTAAACGGGACAGGGGAGCTAACTATGGCTACACCTTC,CASIKRDRGANYGYTF
TRBV18,.,TRBJ1-5,TGTGCCAGCTCATCGAATCAACAGGGTAGCAATCAGCCCCAGCATTTT,CASSSNQQGSNQPQHF
TRBV27,.,TRBJ1-5,TGTGCCAGCAATTTCTTAGCCAGCTTAGATCAGCCCCAGCATTTT,CASNFLASLDQPQHF
TRBV5-1,.,TRBJ2-1,TGCGCCAGCAGCTCCGGTCCCAGGGGCAATGAGCAGTTCTTC,CASSSGPRGNEQFF
TRBV5-1,.,TRBJ2-1,TGCGCCAGCAGCTTTGCACCCGAGGAGCGGGAGCAGTTCTTC,CASSFAPEEREQFF
TRBV5-1,.,TRBJ2-7,TGCGCCAGCAGCTTACAGGCCTCGTCCTACGAGCAGTACTTC,CASSLQASSYEQYF
TRBV27,TRBD1,TRBJ1-1,TGTGCCAGCAGTCGTTACGGACAGGGGAACACTGAAGCTTTCTTT,CASSRYGQGNTEAFF
TRBV2,.,TRBJ1-3,TGTGCCAGCAGCATACTGCTTATCTCTGGAAACACCATATATTTT,CASSILLISGNTIYF
TRBV29-1,TRBD2,TRBJ2-3,TGCAGCGTTGAAGAGACTAGCGCAGATACGCAGTATTTT,CSVEETSADTQYF
TRBV28,TRBD1,TRBJ1-5,TGTGCCGCAGGGTTCCGCGGGTCGGACAGGAGGAGAAATCAGCCCCAGCATTTT,CAAGFRGSDRRRNQPQHF